A selection of T cell receptor beta chains follows, all from one sample in a study of blood T cell repertoires in COVID-19. Profiling relied on immunoSEQ multiplex PCR, and the TCRdb table lists in-frame clones only, not all of them. The sample lists 100,000 to 120,000 clones, 65% to 80% occurring once. Input material: peripheral blood. These receptors were obtained from a woman aged 60-75 years with acute or convalescent COVID-19. Each CDR3 is given with its conserved first and last residue. D genes are given only for firm matches. Clone size appears in some rows only: once, few, many, or a class for an expanded clone.

size: -
J: TRBJ2-1
D: TRBD2
V: TRBV28
CDR3: CASLRTRAYNEQFF
DNA: TGTGCCAGTCTAAGGACTAGAGCCTACAATGAGCAGTTCTTC

size: -
J: TRBJ2-1
D: -
V: TRBV7-7
CDR3: CASSLDRQNEQFF
DNA: TGTGCCAGCAGCTTAGACAGGCAGAATGAGCAGTTCTTC

size: few
J: TRBJ1-6
D: -
V: TRBV5-1
CDR3: CASSLTGYNSPLHF
DNA: TGCGCCAGCAGCTTGACCGGGTACAATTCACCCCTCCACTTT

size: -
J: TRBJ1-5
D: -
V: TRBV3-1/TRBV3-2
CDR3: CASSQDQGLNQPQHF
DNA: TGTGCCAGCAGCCAAGACCAGGGCCTCAATCAGCCCCAGCATTTT

size: few
J: TRBJ2-4
D: -
V: TRBV7-2
CDR3: CASSPSAGGGIQYF
DNA: TGTGCCAGCAGCCCCAGTGCCGGAGGAGGCATTCAGTACTTC

size: -
J: TRBJ2-1
D: TRBD1
V: TRBV19
CDR3: CASSYTGVNEQFF
DNA: TGTGCCAGTAGTTACACAGGGGTCAATGAGCAGTTCTTC

size: -
J: TRBJ2-3
D: TRBD2
V: TRBV5-8
CDR3: CASSSGGTSTDTQYF
DNA: TGTGCCAGCAGCTCCGGGGGGACGAGCACAGATACGCAGTATTTT

size: few
J: TRBJ1-1
D: -
V: TRBV21-1
CDR3: CASSKKGGPMNTEAFF
DNA: TGTGCCAGCAGCAAAAAAGGGGGTCCTATGAACACTGAAGCTTTCTTT

size: -
J: TRBJ1-6
D: TRBD1
V: TRBV9
CDR3: CASSPTGDNSPLHF
DNA: TGTGCCAGCAGCCCCACAGGGGATAATTCACCCCTCCACTTT

size: -
J: TRBJ2-2
D: -
V: TRBV5-5
CDR3: CASSLFTGSGELFF
DNA: TGTGCCAGCAGCCTATTTACAGGGTCGGGGGAGCTGTTTTTT

size: -
J: TRBJ1-2
D: -
V: TRBV7-2
CDR3: CASSLVGGSNYGYTF
DNA: TGTGCCAGCAGCTTAGTTGGCGGAAGTAACTATGGCTACACCTTC

size: -
J: TRBJ1-2
D: -
V: TRBV7-9
CDR3: CASSLGTGPYGYTF
DNA: TGTGCCAGCAGCTTAGGCACAGGCCCCTATGGCTACACCTTC

size: -
J: TRBJ1-3
D: TRBD1
V: TRBV3-1/TRBV3-2
CDR3: CASSFTGGRSGNTIYF
DNA: TGTGCCAGCAGCTTCACAGGGGGCAGGTCTGGAAACACCATATATTTT

size: -
J: TRBJ2-3
D: -
V: TRBV15
CDR3: CATSRNKDQGRFFGTQYF
DNA: TGTGCCACCAGCAGAAATAAAGACCAGGGGCGTTTTTTTGGTACGCAGTATTTT

size: few
J: TRBJ2-3
D: TRBD2
V: TRBV4-2
CDR3: CASSQERGASGGDTQYF
DNA: TGTGCCAGCAGCCAAGAACGGGGCGCTAGCGGGGGGGATACGCAGTATTTT

size: -
J: TRBJ2-3
D: -
V: TRBV6-2/TRBV6-3
CDR3: CASSYSTDLGGHTQYF
DNA: TGTGCCAGCAGTTACTCGACAGATCTCGGGGGGCATACGCAGTATTTT

size: once
J: TRBJ2-2
D: -
V: TRBV5-1
CDR3: CASSYFPAGELFF
DNA: TGCGCCAGCAGCTACTTTCCGGCCGGGGAGCTGTTTTTT

size: -
J: TRBJ1-5
D: TRBD1
V: TRBV6-6
CDR3: CASRMTGEHQPQHF
DNA: TGTGCCAGCAGGATGACAGGGGAGCATCAGCCCCAGCATTTT

size: -
J: TRBJ1-2
D: TRBD1
V: TRBV11-2
CDR3: CASSSRRQGPNYGYTF
DNA: TGTGCCAGCAGCTCACGCCGACAGGGTCCCAACTATGGCTACACCTTC

size: -
J: TRBJ1-1
D: -
V: TRBV5-1
CDR3: CASSLRGWGTEAFF
DNA: TGCGCCAGCAGCTTGAGGGGATGGGGCACTGAAGCTTTCTTT

size: once
J: TRBJ1-1
D: -
V: TRBV3-1/TRBV3-2
CDR3: CASSQGVVEAFF
DNA: TGTGCCAGCAGCCAAGGAGTAGTTGAAGCTTTCTTT

size: -
J: TRBJ1-1
D: -
V: TRBV11-2
CDR3: CASSQGSGGTEAFF
DNA: TGTGCCAGCAGCCAAGGGTCCGGGGGGACTGAAGCTTTCTTT

size: once
J: TRBJ2-5
D: -
V: TRBV5-6
CDR3: CASSLVIQETQYF
DNA: TGTGCCAGCAGCTTGGTCATCCAAGAGACCCAGTACTTC

size: few
J: TRBJ2-5
D: -
V: TRBV2
CDR3: CASSELELETQYF
DNA: TGTGCCAGCAGTGAATTAGAGTTGGAGACCCAGTACTTC

size: -
J: TRBJ2-2
D: TRBD2
V: TRBV25-1
CDR3: CASSEAGVNTGELFF
DNA: TGTGCCAGCAGTGAAGCGGGGGTTAACACCGGGGAGCTGTTTTTT